The clone carrying this T cell receptor (beta chain) was seen a single time. Its antigen is undetermined. The data were obtained in a study of cytomegalovirus exposure and HLA in healthy donors. Method: immunoSEQ multiplex PCR; TCRdb's copy keeps in-frame clones and lacks some. Among tens of thousands of clones listed, 94% were seen once. The donors were part of the roughly 120-subject validation cohort, which stood apart from the approximately 670-subject first cohort. Whole-study results and caveats: Rarity characterized most TCR sequences, yet some public TCRs appeared in many donors. Researchers reported that a few CMV-associated chains were confirmed in vitro as CMV antigen-specific.

J was trimmed by 6 bases and V by 6 bases; bases with no gene match: 7. CDR3 length: 15 residues. The germline CDR1 and CDR2 sequences are MNHEY and SVGAGI. The sequence was collected from a woman between 18 and 29 years old in good health and CMV-seronegative. V and J are TRBV6-5 and TRBJ2-3; 12 bases agree with TRBD2. Input material: PBMCs. CDR3 sequence reads: CASRVRGLAGDTQYF. In nucleotides, the CDR3 is TGTGCCAGCAGGGTCCGCGGACTAGCGGGGGATACGCAGTATTTT.